A selection of T cell receptor beta chains follows, all from one sample in a study of early T cells in non-severe SARS-CoV-2 infection. Each CDR3 protein gets one entry after TCRdb re-called the 5' RACE reads with MiXCR. The table lists roughly 51,000 distinct CDR3 sequences, roughly 7.1% of them singletons. Here the sequenced sample was whole blood, taken at baseline. These receptors originate from an adult who was a healthcare worker with PCR-confirmed SARS-CoV-2 infection or an uninfected control (not recorded which). Both conserved end residues are part of each CDR3. Fields, in order: V gene, clone size, J gene, CDR3 protein. Size tells how often a clone was seen (once, few, many) or the class of an expanded clone, and some rows leave it out.

v_call: TRBV12-3/TRBV12-4; clone_size: -; j_call: TRBJ1-2; cdr3_aa: CASTLGAGGYTF
v_call: TRBV7-6; clone_size: many; j_call: TRBJ2-5; cdr3_aa: CASRPRAGLETQYF
v_call: TRBV7-3; clone_size: many; j_call: TRBJ2-1; cdr3_aa: CASSLNGIGLNEQFF
v_call: TRBV12-3/TRBV12-4; clone_size: -; j_call: TRBJ2-1; cdr3_aa: CASSRTSGGEQFF
v_call: TRBV4-1; clone_size: many; j_call: TRBJ1-3; cdr3_aa: CASSQAFSGNTIYF
v_call: TRBV10-3; clone_size: few; j_call: TRBJ2-3; cdr3_aa: CAISVFQGAGGTDTQYF
v_call: TRBV28; clone_size: few; j_call: TRBJ2-7; cdr3_aa: CASSLPSSGSGEQYF
v_call: TRBV7-9; clone_size: -; j_call: TRBJ1-2; cdr3_aa: CASSLVGGDDGYTF
v_call: TRBV7-2; clone_size: few; j_call: TRBJ2-5; cdr3_aa: CASSPNGETQYF
v_call: TRBV4-2; clone_size: many; j_call: TRBJ2-7; cdr3_aa: CASSQDSGGAYEQYF
v_call: TRBV10-3; clone_size: -; j_call: TRBJ1-2; cdr3_aa: CAISEATNYGYTF
v_call: TRBV5-1; clone_size: -; j_call: TRBJ2-1; cdr3_aa: CASSLGYEQFF
v_call: TRBV7-8; clone_size: many; j_call: TRBJ2-5; cdr3_aa: CASSPPVGSGTETQYF
v_call: TRBV7-2; clone_size: many; j_call: TRBJ2-7; cdr3_aa: CASSSPGREQYF
v_call: TRBV11-2; clone_size: few; j_call: TRBJ1-2; cdr3_aa: CASSLLRDRVHGYTF
v_call: TRBV7-9; clone_size: many; j_call: TRBJ2-3; cdr3_aa: CASSFGLAVDTQYF
v_call: TRBV18; clone_size: few; j_call: TRBJ1-1; cdr3_aa: CASSQLDRTEAFF
v_call: TRBV7-2; clone_size: -; j_call: TRBJ2-6; cdr3_aa: CASSSFGRDRLSGANVLTF
v_call: TRBV19; clone_size: many; j_call: TRBJ2-2; cdr3_aa: CATRENTGELFF
v_call: TRBV7-2; clone_size: -; j_call: TRBJ2-2; cdr3_aa: CASSLAASGNTGELFF
v_call: TRBV11-2; clone_size: -; j_call: TRBJ2-7; cdr3_aa: CASSLAAQGLREQYF
v_call: TRBV12-3/TRBV12-4; clone_size: -; j_call: TRBJ2-1; cdr3_aa: CASSLGRGPHNEQFF
v_call: TRBV4-1; clone_size: many; j_call: TRBJ2-3; cdr3_aa: CASSYRLGPADTQYF
v_call: TRBV19; clone_size: -; j_call: TRBJ2-5; cdr3_aa: CASSSFRMEETQYF
v_call: TRBV20-1; clone_size: many; j_call: TRBJ2-6; cdr3_aa: CSVSGQALSVSGANVLTF
v_call: TRBV7-9; clone_size: -; j_call: TRBJ2-3; cdr3_aa: CASSSSGLKEYF
v_call: TRBV9; clone_size: few; j_call: TRBJ2-3; cdr3_aa: CASSVGAPPEPQYF
v_call: TRBV4-1; clone_size: few; j_call: TRBJ2-3; cdr3_aa: CASSQVLGQRYQRTDTQYF
v_call: TRBV28; clone_size: -; j_call: TRBJ2-3; cdr3_aa: CASSLPRTPRGTDTQFF
v_call: TRBV6-2/TRBV6-3; clone_size: many; j_call: TRBJ2-1; cdr3_aa: CASSYGGIYNEQFF
v_call: TRBV7-6; clone_size: many; j_call: TRBJ2-5; cdr3_aa: CASSLAKIGGETQYF
v_call: TRBV29-1; clone_size: -; j_call: TRBJ2-1; cdr3_aa: CSVGSDFYNEQFF
v_call: TRBV7-9; clone_size: few; j_call: TRBJ2-7; cdr3_aa: CASSFTELTYEQYF
v_call: TRBV27; clone_size: many; j_call: TRBJ2-7; cdr3_aa: CASSLTPGPHEQYF